The 32 T cell receptor beta chains below come from one sample, sequenced in a study of T cell changes during pregnancy in multiple sclerosis. Only in-frame clones appear in the TCRdb table, and some are missing; sequencing was by immunoSEQ multiplex PCR. The sample shows fewer than 40,000 clones, around 92% of them seen only once. The sequences come from CD8+ T cells from peripheral blood mononuclear cells, collected after pregnancy. Receptor source: a female donor with multiple sclerosis, enrolled in a pregnancy study.

This rearrangement joins TRBV23-1 to TRBJ2-5; D may be TRBD1 (5 bases). TRBV23-1 is an ORF for which the function is uncertain. With 0 bases removed from V and 2 bases from J, the gap between germline ends came to 28 bases. This CDR3 contains 21 residues. CDR3 region: CASSQSPSQSYQGVRQETQYF. The CDR3 bases are TGCGCCAGCAGTCAATCGCCTAGTCAATCCTACCAGGGTGTGAGGCAAGAGACCCAGTACTTC.

This chain connects TRBV15 to TRBJ1-2; D is unresolved. The V and J ends lost 3 bases and 2 bases respectively, with 7 bases between them. The CDR3 runs to 13 residues. The germline V gene has CDR1 LNHNV and CDR2 YYDKDF (reference sequence). As DNA, the CDR3 is TGTGCCACCAGCAGCGGCGGAAACTATGGCTACACCTTC. It codes for CATSSGGNYGYTF.

V usage is TRBV30 and J usage is TRBJ1-3; possible D gene TRBD1, 6 bases. Trimming pared 0 bases from V and 0 bases from J, leaving 12 bases between. The germline CDR1 and CDR2 sequences are GTSNPN and SVGIG (reference sequence). The CDR3 is 16 amino acids. The CDR3 reads CAWSVPTGRSGNTIYF. In DNA, the CDR3 is TGTGCCTGGAGTGTACCGACAGGCCGCTCTGGAAACACCATATATTTT.

This rearrangement joins TRBV29-1 to TRBJ2-3; D possibly corresponds to TRBD2 (6 bases). Per the germline V gene, CDR1 is SQVTM and CDR2 is ANQGSEA. The CDR3 contains 13 residues. V lost 4 bases, J lost 2 bases, and 10 bases lay in between. The CDR3 reads CSVARGPTDTQYF. In DNA form, the CDR3 reads TGCAGCGTTGCGCGGGGTCCCACAGATACGCAGTATTTT.

The V and J genes are TRBV2 and TRBJ2-3; 7 positions agree with TRBD1. Germline V gene data show CDR1 as SNHLY and CDR2 as FYNNEI. With 7 bases clipped from V and 6 bases from J, the junction kept 7 bases outside the gene matches. The CDR3 consists of 13 residues. CDR3 bases: TGTGCCAGCACACAGGGGCGAGGGGATACGCAGTATTTT. Its protein is CASTQGRGDTQYF. Supplemented by reference TRBV2 and TRBJ2-3, the full variable domain reads EPEVTQTPSHQVTQMGQEVILRCVPISNHLYFYWYRQILGQKVEFLVSFYNNEISEKSEIFDDQFSVERPDGSNFTLKIRSTKLEDSAMYFCASTQGRGDTQYFGPGTRLTVL.

The chain links TRBV5-4 to TRBJ2-6; TRBD1 aligns across 7 bases. V shed 4 bases, J shed 6 bases, and the junction held 7 bases outside the gene matches. CDR3 length: 15 amino acids. Germline CDR1 and CDR2: SGHNT and YYREEE (reference sequence). CDR3 sequence reads: CASSGGQAPANVLTF. CDR3 sequence (DNA): TGTGCCAGCAGCGGCGGACAGGCCCCGGCCAACGTCCTGACTTTC.

The V and J genes are TRBV9 and TRBJ2-3; D remains unclear. From germline, CDR1 is SGDLS and CDR2 YYNGEE. V was clipped by 3 bases and J by 0 bases, with 5 bases between them. This CDR3 comprises 13 residues. CDR3 nucleotides: TGTGCCAGCAGCGCCTATAGCACAGATACGCAGTATTTT. It yields the protein CASSAYSTDTQYF.

The V and J genes are TRBV7-6 and TRBJ2-5, with 10 bases identical to TRBD2. Per germline, CDR1 SGHVS and CDR2 FNYEAQ. V shed 5 bases, J shed 1 base, and the junction held 10 bases outside the gene matches. The length of the CDR3 is 17 residues. CDR3 DNA: TGTGCCAGCAGCCAGCCTAGCGGGAGTTTTTCCCAAGAGACCCAGTACTTC. This encodes CASSQPSGSFSQETQYF.

This clone has only one observation. The chain recombines TRBV7-9 with TRBJ1-2, with 10 nucleotides matching TRBD1. J lost 4 bases, V lost 5 bases, and 16 bases had no gene match. The V gene's germline CDR1 is SEHNR and CDR2 FQNEAQ (reference sequence). The CDR3 is 18 amino acids. The CDR3 coding sequence is TGTGCCAGCAGCCTTCCCCGGGACAGGGGCGAGGGGTCCTATGGCTACACCTTC. Translated, it gives CASSLPRDRGEGSYGYTF.

The chain uses TRBV18 and TRBJ2-7; D is unclear. CDR1 and CDR2 (germline): KGHSH, LQKENI. V shed 3 bases and J shed 7 bases, with 13 bases lying between them. The CDR3 runs 13 residues. DNA for the CDR3: TGTGCCAGCTCACCCGACATGGCTTGGGAGCAGTACTTC. It encodes CASSPDMAWEQYF.

This sequence joins TRBV7-9 and TRBJ2-7; perhaps TRBD2 as D (6 bases). This CDR3 has 14 amino acids. Between the trimmed V and J ends, which lost 0 bases and 3 bases, there was a span of 9 bases. The germline gives CDR1 SEHNR, CDR2 FQNEAQ (reference sequence). This chain's CDR3 is CASSLAGDFYEQYF. The DNA of the CDR3 is TGTGCCAGCAGCTTAGCGGGGGACTTCTACGAGCAGTACTTC.

Details on this clone: Its ends do not fully match the called genes, so a read error is possible. This sequence joins TRBV2 and TRBJ1-2, with D perhaps matching TRBD1 (5 bases). Looked up from germline, CDR1 is SNHLY and CDR2 is FYNNEI. The CDR3 has 10 residues. The CDR3 DNA is TGTGCCAGCAGGAACGTGGGGCAAAATTTC. As protein: CASRNVGQNF.

This clone was picked up one time. This chain uses TRBV4-1 with TRBJ2-2, with unresolved D. The length of the CDR3 is 13 residues. The V end was cut by 4 bases, the J end by 1 base, with 4 bases between. CDR1 MGHRA and CDR2 YSYEKL come from the germline V gene. CDR3 coding DNA: TGCGCCAGCAGCCGACAGAACACCGGGGAGCTGTTTTTT. Protein sequence: CASSRQNTGELFF.

V gene TRBV11-2 combines with J gene TRBJ1-1; D not resolved. The ends were cut back, 4 bases at V and 0 bases at J, with 12 bases in the middle. The germline CDR1 and CDR2 sequences are SGHAT and FQNNGV. The CDR3 consists of 15 residues. This chain's CDR3 is CASSSLEALNTEAFF. The CDR3 coding sequence is TGTGCCAGCAGCTCGCTCGAGGCCCTGAACACTGAAGCTTTCTTT.

The chain carries TRBV5-6 and TRBJ2-1, with D possibly being TRBD1 (6 bases). Germline V lookup: CDR1 SGHDT, CDR2 YYEEEE. The CDR3 has 12 amino acids. Trimming stripped 2 bases from V and 15 bases from J, with 15 bases between. The DNA of the CDR3 is TGTGCCAGCAGCTTAACAGGGCGCGGAGGGTTCTTC. It encodes CASSLTGRGGFF. Full variable domain (rest looked up from reference TRBV5-6 and TRBJ2-1): DAGVTQSPTHLIKTRGQQVTLRCSPKSGHDTVSWYQQALGQGPQFIFQYYEEEERQRGNFPDRFSGHQFPNYSSELNVNALLLGDSALYLCASSLTGRGGFFGPGTRLTVL.

Regarding this clone: The junction differs from germline at one of its ends, possibly a read error. The chain recombines TRBV19 with TRBJ2-4, with 8 bases identical to TRBD1. Per the germline V gene, CDR1 is LNHDA and CDR2 is SQIVND (reference sequence). The CDR3 is made up of 17 amino acids. The CDR3 spells CASSLEDRAWTKNIQYF. CDR3 nucleotides: TGTGCCAGTAGTCTAGAGGACAGGGCTTGGACCAAAAACATTCAGTACTTC. The whole variable domain, filled in from reference TRBV19 and TRBJ2-4, reads DGGITQSPKYLFRKEGQNVTLSCEQNLNHDAMYWYRQDPGQGLRLIYYSQIVNDFQKGDIAEGYSVSREKKESFPLTVTSAQKNPTAFYLCASSLEDRAWTKNIQYFGAGTRLSVL.

The chain couples TRBV30 to TRBJ2-5; 7 bases are a match to TRBD2. This CDR3 region has 14 residues. The V and J ends lost 3 bases and 2 bases, in that order; junction bases with no gene match: 6. CDR1 GTSNPN and CDR2 SVGIG come from the germline V gene (reference sequence). CDR3 nucleotide sequence: TGTGCCTGGAGAGGCCTAGCGGATCAAGAGACCCAGTACTTC. Translating gives CAWRGLADQETQYF.

The V call is TRBV7-7, the J call TRBJ2-5, with 10 positions matching TRBD2. Germline V gives CDR1 SSHAT, CDR2 FNYEAQ (reference sequence). V was pared by 5 bases and J by 5 bases, with 14 bases of the junction left unmatched. The CDR3 totals 17 residues. CDR3 amino acids: CASSQTPSGGARETQYF. The CDR3 DNA reads TGTGCCAGCAGCCAGACCCCGAGCGGGGGGGCAAGGGAGACCCAGTACTTC.

The rearrangement uses TRBV27 and TRBJ1-5, with D possibly being TRBD1 (5 bases). V was trimmed by 7 bases and J by 6 bases, leaving 10 bases between them. From germline, CDR1 is MNHEY and CDR2 SMNVEV (reference sequence). This CDR3 is built from 12 residues. The CDR3 nucleotides are TGTGCCAGCAAAGCCGGGGGTCAGCCCCAGCATTTT. Amino acid sequence: CASKAGGQPQHF.

The J gene is TRBJ2-3, the V gene TRBV11-2, with 8 bases fitting TRBD2. Germline V CDR1 and CDR2: SGHAT, FQNNGV. The CDR3 contains 17 residues. Trimming removed 1 base from V and 1 base from J; junction bases left unmatched: 7. CDR3 residues: CASSLVPAGARTDTQYF. The CDR3 DNA reads TGTGCCAGCAGCTTAGTCCCAGCGGGAGCACGCACAGATACGCAGTATTTT.

The chain employs TRBV7-6 and TRBJ1-2; D is ambiguous. The germline V and J ends were trimmed by 5 bases and 7 bases, with 14 bases remaining between them. From germline, CDR1 is SGHVS and CDR2 FNYEAQ. The CDR3 consists of 13 residues. DNA for the CDR3: TGTGCCAGCAGCAGACAAAACAGTGTTGGCTACACCTTC. It yields the protein CASSRQNSVGYTF.

The V call is TRBV5-5, the J call TRBJ2-6; the match to TRBD1 covers 7 bases. CDR1 and CDR2 from the germline V gene are SGHKS and YYEKEE (reference sequence). The V segment lost 3 bases and the J segment 0 bases; nucleotides outside the gene matches: 12. CDR3 length: 19 residues. This chain's CDR3 is CASSSPGTAAFSGANVLTF. DNA for the CDR3: TGTGCCAGCAGCTCCCCCGGGACAGCAGCTTTCTCTGGGGCCAACGTCCTGACTTTC.

V is TRBV2 and J is TRBJ2-3; 12 nucleotides line up with TRBD2. With V trimmed by 5 bases and J by 0 bases, 6 bases remained unmatched. From germline, CDR1 is SNHLY and CDR2 FYNNEI. CDR3 length: 17 amino acids. Written as DNA, the CDR3 is TGTGCCAGCAGTTTTTTGACTAGCGGGGGCAGCACAGATACGCAGTATTTT. Amino acid sequence: CASSFLTSGGSTDTQYF.

This chain joins TRBV6-1 and TRBJ2-3, with TRBD2 matching over 9 bases. The junction had 10 bases not matched to a gene; V was cut back by 3 bases and J by 9 bases. The CDR3 is 15 residues long. Germline V CDR1 and CDR2: MNHNS, SASEGT. The CDR3 bases are TGTGCCAGCAGTGATAGGGCGGGGGGGGCAGGGACGCAGTATTTT. Translation gives CASSDRAGGAGTQYF.

This chain connects TRBV18 to TRBJ2-1; D perhaps matches TRBD1 (5 bases). Germline assignment: CDR1 KGHSH and CDR2 LQKENI. The CDR3 is 13 residues long. The V and J ends lost 6 bases and 4 bases respectively, with 10 bases between them. The CDR3 DNA follows: TGTGCCAGCTCCCTCTCAGGGTACAATGAGCAGTTCTTC. Translated, it gives CASSLSGYNEQFF.

This rearrangement joins TRBV5-4 to TRBJ2-7; maybe TRBD2 (6 bases). CDR3 length equals 13 residues. Trimming shortened V by 4 bases and J by 8 bases, and 16 bases separated the two germline ends. Germline V gene sequence: CDR1 SGHNT, CDR2 YYREEE (reference sequence). The CDR3 loop reads CASSGGALGKQYF. As DNA, the CDR3 is TGTGCCAGCAGCGGAGGGGCCTTGGGAAAGCAGTACTTC.

J is TRBJ2-7 and V is TRBV9, with 9 bases matching TRBD2. Germline V lookup: CDR1 SGDLS, CDR2 YYNGEE. The CDR3 runs to 16 residues. With 0 bases clipped from V and 2 bases from J, the junction kept 6 bases outside the gene matches. CDR3 sequence (DNA): TGTGCCAGCAGCGTAGATCCTCTAGCGGGGACCTACGAGCAGTACTTC. This codes for CASSVDPLAGTYEQYF.

The chain joins TRBV5-1 to TRBJ2-2, with 8 bases fitting TRBD2. V shed 1 base, J shed 6 bases, and the junction held 8 bases outside the gene matches. The CDR3 has 16 residues. CDR1 and CDR2 (germline): SGHRS, YFSETQ. The CDR3 DNA is TGCGCCAGCAGCTTGTGGTCCGCGGGAGGATCCGGGGAGCTGTTTTTT. Its translation: CASSLWSAGGSGELFF.

This clone has only one observation. J is TRBJ2-1 and V is TRBV19; D is unresolved. This CDR3 region has 14 residues. Germline CDR1 is LNHDA and CDR2 is SQIVND (reference sequence). Trimming took off 2 bases at V and 7 bases at J, with 12 bases between the two ends. In DNA form, the CDR3 reads TGTGCCAGTAGTATAAAAAATAGTCGAAATGAGCAGTTCTTC. Amino acids: CASSIKNSRNEQFF.

The CDR3 here is CASSLAGSGGLDTQYF. The CDR3 bases are TGTGCCAGCAGCTTGGCGGGTAGCGGGGGGCTAGATACGCAGTATTTT. V gene TRBV5-6 combines with J gene TRBJ2-3; 10 nucleotides agree with TRBD2. Germline values: CDR1 SGHDT, CDR2 YYEEEE. The CDR3 has 16 amino acids. Germline trimming cut 0 bases from V and 5 bases from J; bases unmatched to any gene: 6.

The chain carries TRBV2 and TRBJ1-6; D remains ambiguous. The CDR3 is 17 amino acids. Trimming took off 3 bases at V and 0 bases at J, with 12 bases between the two ends. Germline lookup yields CDR1 SNHLY and CDR2 FYNNEI. This CDR3 is CASSEVEGGSYNSPLHF. For the CDR3, the DNA is TGTGCCAGCAGTGAGGTGGAGGGAGGCTCCTATAATTCACCCCTCCACTTT.

V is TRBV19 and J is TRBJ1-5, with 9 bases fitting TRBD1. There are 19 residues in the CDR3. CDR1 LNHDA and CDR2 SQIVND come from the germline V gene (reference sequence). The V segment lost 5 bases and the J segment 4 bases; nucleotides outside the gene matches: 18. CDR3 sequence (DNA): TGTGCCAGTAGTCCTCTCATGGGACAGGGTTCATATCGGAATCAGCCCCAGCATTTT. It encodes CASSPLMGQGSYRNQPQHF. The full variable domain, in which reference TRBV19 and TRBJ1-5 provide the parts outside the CDR3, is DGGITQSPKYLFRKEGQNVTLSCEQNLNHDAMYWYRQDPGQGLRLIYYSQIVNDFQKGDIAEGYSVSREKKESFPLTVTSAQKNPTAFYLCASSPLMGQGSYRNQPQHFGDGTRLSIL.